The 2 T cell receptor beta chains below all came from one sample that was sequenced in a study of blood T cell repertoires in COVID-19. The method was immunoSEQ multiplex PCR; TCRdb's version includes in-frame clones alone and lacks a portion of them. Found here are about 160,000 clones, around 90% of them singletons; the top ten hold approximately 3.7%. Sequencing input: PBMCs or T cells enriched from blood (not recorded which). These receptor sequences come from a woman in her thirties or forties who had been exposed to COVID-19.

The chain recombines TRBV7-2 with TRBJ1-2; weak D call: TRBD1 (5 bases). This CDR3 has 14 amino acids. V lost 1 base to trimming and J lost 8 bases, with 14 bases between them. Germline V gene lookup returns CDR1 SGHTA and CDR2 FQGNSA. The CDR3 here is CASSLGVRGNGYTF. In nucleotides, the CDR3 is TGTGCCAGCAGCTTAGGAGTACGGGGGAACGGCTACACCTTC.

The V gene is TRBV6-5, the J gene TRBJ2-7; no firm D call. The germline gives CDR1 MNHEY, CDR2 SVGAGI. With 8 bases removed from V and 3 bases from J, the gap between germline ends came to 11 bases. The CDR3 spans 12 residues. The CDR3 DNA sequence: TGTGCCAGCGGGCTCAATCGCTACGAGCAGTACTTC. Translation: CASGLNRYEQYF.